The 22 T cell receptor beta chains given below trace back to one sample, sequenced in a study of cytomegalovirus exposure and HLA in healthy donors. PCR involved 60 Vbeta and 13 Jbeta primers. Clones were read by immunoSEQ multiplex PCR, and TCRdb kept only the in-frame ones, dropping some. Among approximately 140,000 clones listed, around 77% were seen once. The sample was PBMCs. Source of these receptors: a woman aged 50 to 60 in good health and CMV-seronegative.

The chain links TRBV29-1 to TRBJ2-1; TRBD2 aligns across 8 bases. The V segment lost 4 bases and the J segment 3 bases; nucleotides outside the gene matches: 11. This CDR3 is built from 16 residues. Germline V gives CDR1 SQVTM, CDR2 ANQGSEA. The CDR3 loop reads CSVVGGDSGNYNEQFF. The CDR3 DNA reads as TGCAGCGTTGTTGGGGGGGATAGCGGGAACTACAATGAGCAGTTCTTC.

The V and J genes are TRBV19 and TRBJ2-2, with TRBD2 matching 13 bases. Germline-derived CDR1 and CDR2 are LNHDA and SQIVND (reference sequence). This CDR3 is 18 amino acids long. Trimming removed 7 bases from V and 4 bases from J; junction bases left unmatched: 12. CDR3 bases: TGTGCCAGTACCGTGACTAGCGGGAGGATAGTAGGCACCGGGGAGCTGTTTTTT. Protein: CASTVTSGRIVGTGELFF.

The chain carries TRBV27 and TRBJ1-5, with 7 bases fitting TRBD1. CDR3 length equals 15 residues. In germline, CDR1 is MNHEY, CDR2 SMNVEV (reference sequence). V lost 5 bases, J lost 2 bases, and 6 bases stayed unmatched. CDR3 sequence reads: CASSRQGLGNQPQHF. For the CDR3, the DNA is TGTGCCAGCAGTCGACAGGGCTTGGGCAATCAGCCCCAGCATTTT.

The V gene is TRBV7-2, the J gene TRBJ1-3; 10 bases are a match to TRBD1. In germline, CDR1 is SGHTA, CDR2 FQGNSA. The CDR3 covers 15 residues. Losses at the gene ends were 5 bases for V and 4 bases for J; bases not matched to a gene: 5. This CDR3 reads CASSPGQGWGNTIYF. The CDR3 nucleotides read TGTGCCAGCAGCCCGGGACAGGGGTGGGGAAACACCATATATTTT.

This rearrangement joins TRBV5-4 to TRBJ2-5; 13 bases are shared with TRBD2. The CDR3 loop spans 16 amino acids. Trimming removed 4 bases from V and 5 bases from J; junction bases left unmatched: 8. Per the germline V gene, CDR1 is SGHNT and CDR2 is YYREEE (reference sequence). The CDR3 loop is CASSPRTSGSRETQYF. The DNA for the CDR3 is TGTGCCAGCAGCCCGCGGACTAGCGGGAGCCGGGAGACCCAGTACTTC.

V is TRBV28 and J is TRBJ2-2; a weak D match, TRBD1 (5 bases). Looked up from germline, CDR1 is MDHEN and CDR2 is SYDVKM. This CDR3 comprises 14 residues. V was trimmed by 5 bases and J by 7 bases, leaving 14 bases between them. CDR3 sequence reads: CASSPLQELGELFF. DNA for the CDR3: TGTGCCAGCAGTCCGTTACAGGAGCTCGGGGAGCTGTTTTTT.

The chain has TRBV5-1 and TRBJ2-1; 12 positions match TRBD2. CDR1 and CDR2 (germline): SGHRS, YFSETQ. V was clipped by 3 bases and J by 8 bases; unmatched bases: 6. This CDR3 has 15 amino acids. CDR3 sequence reads: CASSYTSGRYDEQFF. In nucleotides, the CDR3 is TGCGCCAGCAGCTACACTAGCGGGAGGTACGATGAGCAGTTCTTC. Filled out from reference TRBV5-1 and TRBJ2-1, the complete variable domain reads KAGVTQTPRYLIKTRGQQVTLSCSPISGHRSVSWYQQTPGQGLQFLFEYFSETQRNKGNFPGRFSGRQFSNSRSEMNVSTLELGDSALYLCASSYTSGRYDEQFFGPGTRLTVL.

The rearrangement joins TRBV7-2 to TRBJ1-1, with TRBD1 as a possible D gene (5 bases). This CDR3 is built from 14 residues. Germline CDR1 SGHTA, CDR2 FQGNSA. Trimming stripped 7 bases from V and 1 base from J, with 13 bases between. In DNA form, the CDR3 reads TGTGCCAGCACCTACCCAGGGAAGAACACTGAAGCTTTCTTT. This translates into CASTYPGKNTEAFF. Full variable domain (outside the CDR3, taken from reference TRBV7-2 and TRBJ1-1): GAGVSQSPSNKVTEKGKDVELRCDPISGHTALYWYRQSLGQGLEFLIYFQGNSAPDKSGLPSDRFSAERTGGSVSTLTIQRTQQEDSAVYLCASTYPGKNTEAFFGQGTRLTVV.

The V gene is TRBV25-1, the J gene TRBJ1-3; D ambiguous. The CDR3 spans 15 residues. Germline V gives CDR1 MGHDK, CDR2 SYGVNS. The V and J ends lost 3 bases and 4 bases respectively, with 13 bases between them. The CDR3 DNA reads as TGTGCCAGCAGTGAGACCGGGATGTACGGAAACACCATATATTTT. Translating it yields CASSETGMYGNTIYF.

The chain employs TRBV28 and TRBJ2-2, with D tentatively TRBD1 (6 bases). CDR1 is MDHEN and CDR2 is SYDVKM in the germline V gene. Trimming pared 10 bases from V and 2 bases from J, leaving 17 bases between. The CDR3 covers 15 residues. CDR3: CAIPAGTRNTGELFF. In nucleotides, the CDR3 is TGTGCCATCCCGGCCGGGACAAGAAACACCGGGGAGCTGTTTTTT.

V and J are TRBV4-2 and TRBJ2-7; the D is unclear. The CDR3 is 13 amino acids. V was shortened by 0 bases and J by 4 bases, with 7 bases between the two germline ends. CDR1 and CDR2 (germline): LGHNA, YNFKEQ. The CDR3 DNA sequence: TGTGCCAGCAGCCAAGATATAGTATACGAGCAGTACTTC. Amino acids: CASSQDIVYEQYF.

A few counts support this clone. This chain uses TRBV6-5 with TRBJ2-7; perhaps TRBD2 as D (6 bases). With 6 bases removed from V and 7 bases from J, the gap between germline ends came to 13 bases. Per the germline V gene, CDR1 is MNHEY and CDR2 is SVGAGI. This CDR3 comprises 12 residues. The CDR3 bases are TGTGCCAGCAGATCCTTAGCGGAGGAGCAGTACTTC. This codes for CASRSLAEEQYF.

The chain is built from TRBV27 and TRBJ1-1, with 9 bases matching TRBD1. The CDR3 loop spans 13 amino acids. V was clipped by 3 bases and J by 5 bases; unmatched bases: 1. Germline V gene sequence: CDR1 MNHEY, CDR2 SMNVEV (reference sequence). The CDR3 spells CASSLGTGTEAFF. In DNA, the CDR3 is TGTGCCAGCAGTTTGGGGACAGGGACTGAAGCTTTCTTT.

The V call is TRBV5-4, the J call TRBJ2-5; D unclear. The germline V gene encodes CDR1 SGHNT and CDR2 YYREEE (reference sequence). V lost 0 bases to trimming and J lost 2 bases, with 8 bases between them. This CDR3 has 14 residues. CDR3 nucleotides: TGTGCCAGCAGCTTGGAACCTATACAAGAGACCCAGTACTTC. It encodes CASSLEPIQETQYF.

This chain uses TRBV2 with TRBJ2-4; D perhaps matches TRBD1 (5 bases). Germline loops: CDR1 SNHLY, CDR2 FYNNEI. The V gene lost 8 bases and the J gene lost 10 bases, with 18 bases spanning the gap. The length of the CDR3 is 13 residues. The CDR3 region is CASFRQYLSIQYF. In nucleotides, the CDR3 is TGTGCCAGCTTCCGACAGTACCTATCGATTCAGTACTTC.

The chain has TRBV27 and TRBJ1-1; 7 nucleotides line up with TRBD1. The V and J ends lost 3 bases and 12 bases, in that order; junction bases with no gene match: 4. CDR3 length: 11 residues. CDR1 and CDR2 (germline): MNHEY, SMNVEV (reference sequence). CDR3 loop: CASSFTGESFF. CDR3 DNA: TGTGCCAGCAGTTTCACAGGGGAATCTTTCTTT.

The sample holds a few counts of this clone. The DNA of the CDR3 is TGTGCCAGCAGTGTAGGACAGCGGACTTATGAAAAACTGTTTTTT. It encodes CASSVGQRTYEKLFF. This sequence joins TRBV2 and TRBJ1-4, with D maybe TRBD1 (6 bases). The V end lost 4 bases, the J end lost 6 bases, and 15 bases lay between the germline ends. Germline CDR1 SNHLY, CDR2 FYNNEI. CDR3 length: 15 amino acids.

Only a few counts were recorded for this clone. The chain employs TRBV7-3 and TRBJ1-2, with 7 nucleotides matching TRBD1. The ends lost 2 bases at V and 6 bases at J; junction bases unmatched: 3. The CDR3 is 13 residues long. Looked up from germline, CDR1 is SGHTA and CDR2 is FQGTGA. CDR3 loop: CASSLERGHGYTF. CDR3 sequence (DNA): TGTGCCAGCAGCTTAGAGAGGGGGCATGGCTACACCTTC.

The chain recombines TRBV6-7 with TRBJ1-3, with D perhaps TRBD1 (5 bases). TRBV6-7 is an ORF for which the function is uncertain. CDR3 length: 16 amino acids. The V and J ends lost 2 bases and 7 bases respectively, with 18 bases between them. CDR3 sequence (DNA): TGTGCCAGCAGTTACGAGCGGGGGGGAAGGAGGAACACCATATATTTT. This gives the protein CASSYERGGRRNTIYF.

The V and J genes are TRBV5-1 and TRBJ2-1, with 12 bases matching TRBD2. CDR1 and CDR2 from the germline V gene are SGHRS and YFSETQ. Losses at the gene ends were 3 bases for V and 0 bases for J; bases not matched to a gene: 4. This CDR3 comprises 17 residues. CDR3 residues: CASSSGLAGSSYNEQFF. The CDR3 DNA sequence: TGCGCCAGCAGCTCCGGACTAGCGGGGAGCTCCTACAATGAGCAGTTCTTC.

The chain recombines TRBV18 with TRBJ2-1; D may be TRBD2 (7 bases). V was cut by 3 bases and J by 4 bases, with 13 bases left in between. The CDR3 sequence is 15 residues long. In germline, CDR1 is KGHSH, CDR2 LQKENI. CDR3 amino acids: CASSPSGGRYNEQFF. CDR3 in DNA: TGTGCCAGCTCACCCTCGGGGGGCAGGTACAATGAGCAGTTCTTC.

V gene TRBV19 combines with J gene TRBJ1-5; possibly TRBD1 for D (6 bases). The CDR3 runs to 15 residues. V lost 6 bases to trimming and J lost 0 bases, with 12 bases between them. CDR1 is LNHDA, CDR2 SQIVND, per germline (reference sequence). DNA of the CDR3: TGTGCCAGTAGGGATCAGGGGATTAGCAATCAGCCCCAGCATTTT. Protein product: CASRDQGISNQPQHF.